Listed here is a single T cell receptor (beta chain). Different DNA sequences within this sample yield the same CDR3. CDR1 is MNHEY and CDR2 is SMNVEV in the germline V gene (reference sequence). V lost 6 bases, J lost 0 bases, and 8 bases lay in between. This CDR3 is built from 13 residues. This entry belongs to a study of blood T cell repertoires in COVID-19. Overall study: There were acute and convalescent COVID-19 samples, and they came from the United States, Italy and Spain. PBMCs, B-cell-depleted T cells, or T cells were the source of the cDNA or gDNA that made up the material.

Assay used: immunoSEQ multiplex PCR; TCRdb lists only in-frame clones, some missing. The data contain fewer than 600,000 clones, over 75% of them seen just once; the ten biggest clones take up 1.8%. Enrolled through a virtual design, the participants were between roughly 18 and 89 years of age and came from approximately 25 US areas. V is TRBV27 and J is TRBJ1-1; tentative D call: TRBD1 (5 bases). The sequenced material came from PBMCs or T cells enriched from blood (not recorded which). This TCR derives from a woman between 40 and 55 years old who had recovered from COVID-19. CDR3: CASRAGMNTEAFF. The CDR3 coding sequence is TGTGCCAGCAGGGCAGGGATGAACACTGAAGCTTTCTTT.